This T cell receptor (beta chain) was sequenced in a study of human T cells and chemical hapten exposure. The CDR3 spans 14 residues. CDR1 and CDR2 (germline): DFQATT, SNEGSKA (reference sequence). Germline trimming cut 6 bases from V and 4 bases from J; bases unmatched to any gene: 9. This clonotype was counted many times. Its antigen is not known. The library put unique molecular identifiers onto individual cDNA molecules. TCRdb re-called the RACE reads through MiXCR, storing one row per CDR3 protein. Of roughly 120,000 distinct CDR3 sequences listed, 9.5% to 13% are singletons. Time point: patch test 1, 2 weeks after DPC sensitization. As for treatment: therapeutic diphenylcyclopropenone sensitization with weekly scalp DPC. The study's findings and limits: Donors had alopecia, so their immune response may differ from healthy people's. Significantly more large CDR3 similarity clusters were formed by expanded TCRs than by controls.

The sequences come from whole blood, collected in connection with sensitization to the hapten diphenylcyclopropenone (DPC). The chain carries TRBV20-1 and TRBJ1-5; 7 nucleotides align to TRBD1. This clonotype originated in a woman in her fifties or sixties with alopecia areata. Some clones in this sample may be carry-over from other donors' samples. CDR3 protein: CSARTAGGNQPQHF. The CDR3 DNA reads as TGCAGTGCAAGAACGGCAGGGGGAAATCAGCCCCAGCATTTT.